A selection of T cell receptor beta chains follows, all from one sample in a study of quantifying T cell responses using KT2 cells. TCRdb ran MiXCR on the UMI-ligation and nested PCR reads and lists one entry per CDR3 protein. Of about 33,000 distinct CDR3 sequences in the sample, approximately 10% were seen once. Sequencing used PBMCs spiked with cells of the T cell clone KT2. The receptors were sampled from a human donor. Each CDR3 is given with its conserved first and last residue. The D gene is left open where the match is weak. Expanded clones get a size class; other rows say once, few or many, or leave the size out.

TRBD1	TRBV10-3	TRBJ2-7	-	TGTGCCATCAGTGAGTCGGACAGGGCCTCTCCCTACGAGCAGTACTTC	CAISESDRASPYEQYF
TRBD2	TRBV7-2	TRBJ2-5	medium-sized	TGTGCCAGCAGCTTAGGGACTAGCACCGAGACCCAGTACTTC	CASSLGTSTETQYF
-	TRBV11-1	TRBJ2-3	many	TGTGCCAGCAGACTCGGGCGGACCAGCACAGATACGCAGTATTTT	CASRLGRTSTDTQYF
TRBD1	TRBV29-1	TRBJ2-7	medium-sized	TGCAGCGGTGGACAGGGGAATAGCGAGCAGTACTTC	CSGGQGNSEQYF
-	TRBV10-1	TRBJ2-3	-	TGCGCCAGCAGTGAGTTGGATTTCCTTAGCACAGATACGCAGTATTTT	CASSELDFLSTDTQYF
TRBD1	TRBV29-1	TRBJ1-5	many	TGCAGCGTTGGTGAGGGGGCTGGTCAGCCCCAGCATTTT	CSVGEGAGQPQHF
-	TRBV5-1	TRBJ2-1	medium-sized	TGCGCCAGCAGCTTGAACGGTGAGCAGTTCTTC	CASSLNGEQFF
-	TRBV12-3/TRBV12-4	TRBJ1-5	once	TGTGCCAGCAGTTCCTGGACCTCCGGAGGGGATCAGCCCCAGCATTTT	CASSSWTSGGDQPQHF
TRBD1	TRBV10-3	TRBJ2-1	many	TGTGCCATCAGTGAGCCGGGACAGGAGGCCTTTAATGAGCAGTTCTTC	CAISEPGQEAFNEQFF
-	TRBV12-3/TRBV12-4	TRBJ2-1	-	TGTGCCAGCTCCCTCCGGGGTGAGCAGTTCTTC	CASSLRGEQFF
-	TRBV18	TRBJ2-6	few	TGTGCCAGCTCACCGACCACAGTTTCTGGGGCCAACGTCCTGACTTTC	CASSPTTVSGANVLTF
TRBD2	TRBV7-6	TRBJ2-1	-	TGTGCCAGCAGCTCTGGCGGGAGCGCCTACAATGAGCAGTTCTTC	CASSSGGSAYNEQFF
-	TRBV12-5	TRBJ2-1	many	TGTGCTAGTCCAAGGGAGGGGGAGTGGGACAATGAGCAGTTCTTC	CASPREGEWDNEQFF
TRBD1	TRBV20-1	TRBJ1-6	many	TGCAGTGCTAGCAGGTCCGGGACAGGGGCTTACAAACCCCTCCACTTT	CSASRSGTGAYKPLHF
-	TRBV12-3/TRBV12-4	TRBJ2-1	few	TGTGCCAGCAGTTTAAGGGCTAGCCGGGAGCAGTTCTTC	CASSLRASREQFF
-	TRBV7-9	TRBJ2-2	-	TGTGCCAGCAGCTTCAACGACTTACCCGGGGAGCTGTTTTTT	CASSFNDLPGELFF
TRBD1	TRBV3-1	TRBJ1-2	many	TGTGCCAGCAGCCAAGAGGCAGGCAGGGGGTCCCATGGCTACACCTTC	CASSQEAGRGSHGYTF
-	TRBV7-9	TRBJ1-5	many	TGTGCCAGCAGCTTAGCAGGGGGTATTAATCAGCCCCAGCATTTT	CASSLAGGINQPQHF
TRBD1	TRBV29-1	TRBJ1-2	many	TGCAGCGTTACCACAGGGGGCTTGTCTGATGGCTACACCTTC	CSVTTGGLSDGYTF
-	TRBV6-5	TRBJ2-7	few	TGTGCCAGCAGTTACAAGGGTCCCCGGGACACCGGCCACTACGAGCAGTACTTC	CASSYKGPRDTGHYEQYF
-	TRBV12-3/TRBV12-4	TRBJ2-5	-	TGTGCCAGCAGCCTGGGAGTTGGGGGGGAGACCCAGTACTTC	CASSLGVGGETQYF
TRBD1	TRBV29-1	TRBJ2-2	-	TGCAGCGCAGAGGGACAGACTAACACCGGGGAGCTGTTTTTT	CSAEGQTNTGELFF
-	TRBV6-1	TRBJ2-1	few	TGTGCCAGCAGGGAGTATAGTGAGCAGTTCTTC	CASREYSEQFF
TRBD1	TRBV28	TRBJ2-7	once	TGTGCCAGCAGTTCCGCACAACAGGGGATAAGCTACGAGCAGTACTTC	CASSSAQQGISYEQYF
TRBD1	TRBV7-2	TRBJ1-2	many	TGTGCCAGCAGCTTTCGGACAGGGGGCAGCTATGGCTACACCTTC	CASSFRTGGSYGYTF
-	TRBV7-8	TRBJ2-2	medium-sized	TGTGCCAGCAGCTCGTCCGCACAGGCTCCGACCGGGGAGCTGTTTTTT	CASSSSAQAPTGELFF
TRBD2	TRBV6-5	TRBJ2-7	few	TGTGCCAGCAGCCGGACTCTTACTAGCGTCACCTACGAGCAGTACTTC	CASSRTLTSVTYEQYF
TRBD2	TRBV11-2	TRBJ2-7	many	TGTGCCAGCAGCTCCCAACCTAGCGGGAGGGCCCACGAGCAGTACTTC	CASSSQPSGRAHEQYF
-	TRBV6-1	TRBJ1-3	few	TGTGCCAGCACCGAGGGCCCTGGAAACACCATATATTTT	CASTEGPGNTIYF
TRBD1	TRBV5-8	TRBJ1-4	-	TGTGCCAGCAGCCTGACAGGGGTGACAGAAAAACTGTTTTTT	CASSLTGVTEKLFF
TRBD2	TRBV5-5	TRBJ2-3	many	TGTGCCAGCAGCTCCGGACTAGCGGGAGGGCTTTGGGATACGCAGTATTTT	CASSSGLAGGLWDTQYF
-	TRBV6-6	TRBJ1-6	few	TGTGCCAGCAGCCTCGCCAAAGGGACCGCATCACCCCTCCACTTT	CASSLAKGTASPLHF
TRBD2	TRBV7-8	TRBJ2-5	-	TGTGCCAGCAGCTTAGTTAGGTCTAGCGGGGAGAAAGAGACCCAGTACTTC	CASSLVRSSGEKETQYF
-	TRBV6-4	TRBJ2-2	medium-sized	TGTGCCAGCAGTGACTCAGCGGGGAACACCGGGGAGCTGTTTTTT	CASSDSAGNTGELFF
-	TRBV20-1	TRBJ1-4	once	TGCAGTGCTACACCAGCAACTAATGAAAAACTGTTTTTT	CSATPATNEKLFF
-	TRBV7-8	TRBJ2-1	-	TGTGCCAGCAGCCCAGGGAGACTAACAAACAATGAGCAGTTCTTC	CASSPGRLTNNEQFF
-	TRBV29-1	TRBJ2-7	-	TGCAGCGTTAATGAACAGGGAGGAGTGGAGCAGTACTTC	CSVNEQGGVEQYF
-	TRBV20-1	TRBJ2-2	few	TGCAGTGCTAGGTCGTCAGGAAACACCGGGGAGCTGTTTTTT	CSARSSGNTGELFF
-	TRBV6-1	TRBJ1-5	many	TGTGCCAGCAGTATTAGACTCCAAGGGCAGCCCCAGCATTTT	CASSIRLQGQPQHF
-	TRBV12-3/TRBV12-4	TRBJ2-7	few	TGTGCCAGCAGTTTTTGGGGGTCCTACGAGCAGTACTTC	CASSFWGSYEQYF